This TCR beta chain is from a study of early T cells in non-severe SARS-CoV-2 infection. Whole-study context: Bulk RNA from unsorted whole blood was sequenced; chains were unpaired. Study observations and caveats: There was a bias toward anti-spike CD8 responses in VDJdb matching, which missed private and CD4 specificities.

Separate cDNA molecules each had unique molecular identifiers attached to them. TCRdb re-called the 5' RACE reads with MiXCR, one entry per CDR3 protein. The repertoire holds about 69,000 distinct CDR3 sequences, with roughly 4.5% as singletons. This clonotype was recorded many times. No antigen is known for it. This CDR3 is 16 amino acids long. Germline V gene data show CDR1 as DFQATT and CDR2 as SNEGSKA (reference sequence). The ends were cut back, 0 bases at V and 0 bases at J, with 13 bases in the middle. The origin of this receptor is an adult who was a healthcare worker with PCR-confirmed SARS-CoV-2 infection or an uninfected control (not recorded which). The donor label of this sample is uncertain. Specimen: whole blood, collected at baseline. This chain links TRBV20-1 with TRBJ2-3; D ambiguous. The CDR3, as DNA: TGCAGTGCTAGAGACACACAGACGTCTAGCACAGATACGCAGTATTTT. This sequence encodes CSARDTQTSSTDTQYF.